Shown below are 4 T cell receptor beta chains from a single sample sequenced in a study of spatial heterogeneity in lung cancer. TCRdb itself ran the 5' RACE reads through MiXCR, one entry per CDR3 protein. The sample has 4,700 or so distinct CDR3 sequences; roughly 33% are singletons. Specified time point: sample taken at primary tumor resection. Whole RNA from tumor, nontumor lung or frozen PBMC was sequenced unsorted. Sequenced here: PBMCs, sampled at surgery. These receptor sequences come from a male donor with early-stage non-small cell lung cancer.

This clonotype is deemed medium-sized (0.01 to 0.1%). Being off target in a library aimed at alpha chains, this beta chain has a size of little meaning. DNA for the CDR3: TGTGCCAGCAGTTCCGGGACAGTCAATCAGCCCCAGCATTTT. Translating gives CASSSGTVNQPQHF. This chain joins TRBV12-3 or TRBV12-4 and TRBJ1-5, with TRBD1 identical over 7 bases. This CDR3 is built from 14 residues. The V and J ends lost 4 bases and 3 bases, in that order; junction bases with no gene match: 3.

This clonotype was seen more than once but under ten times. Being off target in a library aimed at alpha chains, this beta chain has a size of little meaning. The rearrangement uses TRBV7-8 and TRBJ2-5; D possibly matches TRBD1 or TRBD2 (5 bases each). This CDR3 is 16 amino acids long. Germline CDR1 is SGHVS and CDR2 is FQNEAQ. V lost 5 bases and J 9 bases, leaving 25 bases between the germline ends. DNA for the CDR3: TGTGCCAGCAGCCTGGGGACCGACAGCCGGGTTAGTTCCCAGTACTTC. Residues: CASSLGTDSRVSSQYF. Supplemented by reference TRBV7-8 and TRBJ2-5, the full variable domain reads GAGVSQSPRYKVAKRGQDVALRCDPISGHVSLFWYQQALGQGPEFLTYFQNEAQLDKSGLPSDRFFAERPEGSVSTLKIQRTQQEDSAVYLCASSLGTDSRVSSQYFGPGTRLLVL.

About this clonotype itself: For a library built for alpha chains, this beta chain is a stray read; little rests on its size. The chain's CDR3 is CASSSTGSDGTDTQYF. The DNA of the CDR3 is TGTGCCAGCAGTTCAACAGGGTCGGATGGCACAGATACGCAGTATTTT. The V and J genes are TRBV28 and TRBJ2-3; a possible D gene is TRBD1 (6 bases). CDR3 size: 16 residues. The V end lost 4 bases, the J end lost 1 base, and 15 bases lay between the germline ends. CDR1 and CDR2 (germline): MDHEN, SYDVKM. The full variable domain, its missing parts supplied by reference TRBV28 and TRBJ2-3, is DVKVTQSSRYLVKRTGEKVFLECVQDMDHENMFWYRQDPGLGLRLIYFSYDVKMKEKGDIPEGYSVSREKKERFSLILESASTNQTSMYLCASSSTGSDGTDTQYFGPGTRLTVL.

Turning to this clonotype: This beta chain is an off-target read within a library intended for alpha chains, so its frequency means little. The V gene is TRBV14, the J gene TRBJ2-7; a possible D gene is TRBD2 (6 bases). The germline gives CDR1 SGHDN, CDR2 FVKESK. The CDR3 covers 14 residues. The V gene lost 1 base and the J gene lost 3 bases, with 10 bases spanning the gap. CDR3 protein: CASSQAGALYEQYF. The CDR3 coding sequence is TGTGCCAGCAGCCAAGCGGGAGCCCTCTACGAGCAGTACTTC.